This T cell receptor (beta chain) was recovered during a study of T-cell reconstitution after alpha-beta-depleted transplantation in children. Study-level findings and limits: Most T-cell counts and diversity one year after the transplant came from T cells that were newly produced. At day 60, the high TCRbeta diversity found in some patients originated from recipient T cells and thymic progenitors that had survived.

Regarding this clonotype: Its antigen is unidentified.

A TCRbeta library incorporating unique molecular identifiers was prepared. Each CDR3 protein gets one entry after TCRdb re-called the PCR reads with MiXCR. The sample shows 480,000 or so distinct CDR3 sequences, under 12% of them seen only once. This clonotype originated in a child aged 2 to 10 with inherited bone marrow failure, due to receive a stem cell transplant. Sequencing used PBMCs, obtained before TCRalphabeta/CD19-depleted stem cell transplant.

CDR3 sequence: CALGQGVTDTQYF. DNA of the CDR3: TGTGCCCTTGGACAGGGTGTCACAGATACGCAGTATTTT. The chain is built from TRBV6-6 and TRBJ2-3; 8 bases agree with TRBD1. The germline gives CDR1 MNHNY, CDR2 SVGAGI (reference sequence). This CDR3 is 13 amino acids long. J was trimmed by 2 bases and V by 11 bases; bases with no gene match: 6.